The rows below give T cell receptor beta chains drawn from one sample of a study of cytomegalovirus exposure and HLA in healthy donors. Libraries were prepared by immunoSEQ multiplex PCR; TCRdb keeps only in-frame clonotypes and omits some of them. The repertoire includes fewer than 200,000 clones, about 80% of them detected once, and approximately 3% sits in the top ten. The sequenced sample consisted of PBMCs. The receptors come from a woman aged 18-29 years in good health and CMV-seropositive. The CDR3 runs from the conserved cysteine through the conserved F or W. D genes are given only for firm matches. The listing skips clone size in some rows; elsewhere it reads once, few, many or a size class.

CDR3 DNA,CDR3 protein,J gene,V gene,clone size,D gene
TGCGCCAGCAGCCTCGACAGGACAGGACACACTGAAGCTTTCTTT,CASSLDRTGHTEAFF,TRBJ1-1,TRBV4-1,-,TRBD1
TGTGCCAGCAGTCCCATAGGGGGGGTGTCCCAAGAGACCCAGTACTTC,CASSPIGGVSQETQYF,TRBJ2-5,TRBV27,-,-
TGTGCCAGTAGTAGGGAGGTTACCTCCTACAATGAGCAGTTCTTC,CASSREVTSYNEQFF,TRBJ2-1,TRBV19,-,-
TGCGCCAGCAGCTCAGGACAGGTGGATGGAAACACCATATATTTT,CASSSGQVDGNTIYF,TRBJ1-3,TRBV5-1,-,TRBD1
TGTGCCAGCAGACCCAGTTGGCTGCTCTATGGCTACACCTTC,CASRPSWLLYGYTF,TRBJ1-2,TRBV11-2,-,-
TGTGCCAGCACCTCGGTTGTAGCGAACACTGAAGCTTTCTTT,CASTSVVANTEAFF,TRBJ1-1,TRBV6-5,-,-
TGTGCCAGCAGCTCACAGGGGATGAACAATCAGCCCCAGCATTTT,CASSSQGMNNQPQHF,TRBJ1-5,TRBV7-2,-,TRBD1
TGTGCCAGCAGCATAAAAGGGGGGGCTCTCTTT,CASSIKGGALF,TRBJ1-1,TRBV7-9,-,-
TGTGCCAGCAGTTTTTCAGGAAGGGAAAAACTGTTTTTT,CASSFSGREKLFF,TRBJ1-4,TRBV27,-,-
TGCGCCAGCCAAGGACAGTTGAACACTGAAGCTTTCTTT,CASQGQLNTEAFF,TRBJ1-1,TRBV10-2,-,-
TGTGCCAGCGATCGGACAGGGGGCGCGGATGGCTACACCTTC,CASDRTGGADGYTF,TRBJ1-2,TRBV11-3,-,TRBD1
TGTGCCAGCAGGAAAGGAGGTGTCAGCAATCAGCCCCAGCATTTT,CASRKGGVSNQPQHF,TRBJ1-5,TRBV28,-,-
TGCGCCAGCAGCTTGGAGGGGATCACAGATACGCAGTATTTT,CASSLEGITDTQYF,TRBJ2-3,TRBV5-1,-,-
TGTGCCAGCAGTCAGCAGGGAAGTGCAAGTAAAGTCTCTCAGCCCCAGCATTTT,CASSQQGSASKVSQPQHF,TRBJ1-5,TRBV6-8,-,-
TGTGCCACCGCGCCCGCGGGGACTAGGGGCTACACCTTC,CATAPAGTRGYTF,TRBJ1-2,TRBV27,-,-
TGTGCCAGCGCCGACAGGGGGTTCACTGAAGCTTTCTTT,CASADRGFTEAFF,TRBJ1-1,TRBV2,once,TRBD1
TGTGCCAGCAGTGACATGGAGGGTTCACCCCTCCACTTT,CASSDMEGSPLHF,TRBJ1-6,TRBV6-4,-,-
TGTGCCAGCAGATTCCTATCGGAGACCCAGTACTTC,CASRFLSETQYF,TRBJ2-5,TRBV7-9,-,-
TGTGCCAGCAGCTTAGTAGCGGCTCGCACAGATACGCAGTATTTT,CASSLVAARTDTQYF,TRBJ2-3,TRBV7-2,-,-
TGTGCCAGCAGGAGACAGGGTAGGGGCTGGGAGCAGTACTTC,CASRRQGRGWEQYF,TRBJ2-7,TRBV6-6,-,TRBD1
TGCAGTGCCGACAGGGGAACTGAAGCTTTCTTT,CSADRGTEAFF,TRBJ1-1,TRBV20-1,-,TRBD1
TGTGCCAGCAGTGTTAGGACAGGGGACACAGATACGCAGTATTTT,CASSVRTGDTDTQYF,TRBJ2-3,TRBV2,-,TRBD1
TGTGCCAGCAGCTCGCCCGGGGGACAGGGAAGGATAGGCTATGGCTACACCTTC,CASSSPGGQGRIGYGYTF,TRBJ1-2,TRBV5-4,few,TRBD1
TGTGCCAGCAGCTTATCCCAGGGGGATCAGCCCCAGCATTTT,CASSLSQGDQPQHF,TRBJ1-5,TRBV7-9,-,TRBD1
TGCGCCAGCAGCTCAGGGGGTGTCAGGGATACGCAGTATTTT,CASSSGGVRDTQYF,TRBJ2-3,TRBV5-1,-,TRBD1
TGTGCCAGCAGCTTAGGGCCCTCGGGTCACGAGCAGTACTTC,CASSLGPSGHEQYF,TRBJ2-7,TRBV11-3,-,-